A single T cell receptor (beta chain) is shown here with its context. The antigen remains unidentified. This sample was included in a study of shared clonotypes between healthy human individuals. Study-wide background: Three men and a couple of women, aged 18 to 49, were donors. Plates per donor: three CD4 naive, three CD4 memory, two CD8 naive, one CD8 memory. The study's findings and limits: Blood alone was sampled, and tissue repertoires likely differ.

Clones were sequenced by immunoSEQ multiplex PCR, and TCRdb holds only the in-frame ones, with some missing. The table includes about 680,000 clones, around 72% detected once. The V and J ends lost 1 base and 10 bases respectively, with 11 bases between them. Germline V CDR1 and CDR2: LGHNA, YNFKEQ. The CDR3 contains 13 residues. The specimen was memory CD4+ T cells sorted from blood. Described subset: CD45RA-negative fraction. The receptor comes from a woman aged 25 to 45 in good health. The chain carries TRBV4-2 and TRBJ2-1, with a possible D match to TRBD2 (6 bases). CDR3 protein: CASSQGGGWEQFF. The CDR3 DNA is TGTGCCAGCAGCCAAGGGGGAGGCTGGGAGCAGTTCTTC.